These T cell receptor beta chains were read from a single sample in a study of T cells in Graves' hyperthyroidism and ophthalmopathy. TCRdb re-analysed the multiplex PCR reads in MiXCR, keeping a single row per CDR3 protein. The sample includes about 540,000 distinct CDR3 sequences, 46% of them seen just once. The sample taken for sequencing was peripheral blood or thyroid tissue (not recorded which). All receptors derive from a woman under 30 with Graves' hyperthyroidism. The CDR3 runs from the conserved cysteine through the conserved F or W. D genes are given only for firm matches. Not every row has a clone size; where given, it reads once, few, many or a size class.

>TRBV4-1|TRBJ1-1|few|.
CASRGGQAFF
TGCGCCAGCAGAGGAGGACAGGCTTTCTTT
>TRBV19|TRBJ2-7|.|TRBD2
CASTLTLAGVNEQYF
TGTGCCAGTACCCTAACTCTAGCGGGAGTAAACGAGCAGTACTTC
>TRBV29-1|TRBJ2-2|many|TRBD2
CSASGDTGELFF
TGCAGCGCTAGCGGAGACACCGGGGAGCTGTTTTTT
>TRBV6-5|TRBJ2-7|.|.
CASSYLGGGTYEQYF
TGTGCCAGCAGTTACCTGGGTGGAGGGACGTACGAGCAGTACTTC
>TRBV19|TRBJ1-6|.|TRBD1
CASSSDREVGSPLHF
TGTGCCAGTAGTTCGGACAGGGAGGTAGGGTCACCCCTCCACTTT
>TRBV29-1|TRBJ1-2|many|.
CSVEGPIYSSGYTF
TGCAGCGTTGAAGGTCCGATATACAGCTCTGGCTACACCTTC
>TRBV6-6|TRBJ2-7|.|TRBD2
CASRGTSGNYEQYF
TGTGCCAGCAGAGGGACTAGCGGGAATTACGAGCAGTACTTC
>TRBV5-4|TRBJ1-6|.|.
CASSFRSSYNSPLHF
TGTGCCAGCAGCTTTAGGAGCTCCTATAATTCACCCCTCCACTTT
>TRBV20-1|TRBJ2-5|.|.
CSSRVAETQYF
TGCAGCTCAAGGGTGGCAGAGACCCAGTACTTC
>TRBV19|TRBJ2-5|.|.
CASSIWARGQETQYF
TGTGCCAGTAGTATCTGGGCCCGAGGGCAAGAGACCCAGTACTTC
>TRBV10-3|TRBJ2-5|few|.
CASKMFETQYF
TGTGCCAGCAAGATGTTTGAGACCCAGTACTTC
>TRBV19|TRBJ2-6|.|.
CASTSQRGLPGANVLTF
TGTGCCAGTACCTCTCAGAGAGGCCTCCCTGGGGCCAACGTCCTGACTTTC
>TRBV7-9|TRBJ1-1|.|.
CASSPTPGTEAFF
TGTGCCAGCAGCCCTACCCCGGGGACTGAAGCTTTCTTT
>TRBV2|TRBJ1-1|many|TRBD1
CANATGRSEAFF
TGTGCCAACGCGACAGGGCGTTCTGAAGCTTTCTTT
>TRBV2|TRBJ2-3|.|TRBD2
CASSELAGSTDTQYF
TGTGCCAGCAGTGAACTAGCGGGGAGCACAGATACGCAGTATTTT
>TRBV10-3|TRBJ1-6|.|.
CAITTRGSWSPLHF
TGTGCCATCACCACCAGGGGTTCCTGGTCACCCCTCCACTTT
>TRBV15|TRBJ1-1|many|.
CATSRSGQSLAEAFF
TGTGCCACCAGCAGATCCGGACAGTCTTTAGCTGAAGCTTTCTTT
>TRBV29-1|TRBJ2-7|many|TRBD1
CSTRQGDYEQYF
TGCAGCACACGACAGGGGGACTACGAGCAGTACTTC
>TRBV20-1|TRBJ1-1|.|.
CSASGGPDTEAFF
TGCAGTGCCTCGGGGGGACCAGACACTGAAGCTTTCTTT
>TRBV10-3|TRBJ1-4|many|.
CAISLDSLELFF
TGTGCCATCAGCCTGGACAGCCTTGAACTGTTTTTT
>TRBV5-1|TRBJ1-6|.|.
CASSQDNSPLHF
TGTGCCAGCAGCCAAGATAATTCACCCCTCCACTTT
>TRBV20-1|TRBJ2-5|.|.
CSARTPNWKETQYF
TGCAGTGCTAGAACCCCCAACTGGAAAGAGACCCAGTACTTC
>TRBV29-1|TRBJ1-1|many|.
CSVEEDGGEAFF
TGCAGCGTTGAAGAGGACGGCGGTGAAGCTTTCTTT
>TRBV2|TRBJ2-7|.|TRBD1
CASERDRGTYEQYF
TGTGCCAGCGAGCGGGACAGGGGTACCTACGAGCAGTACTTC
>TRBV7-9|TRBJ2-7|few|.
CASSPGPDYEQYF
TGTGCCAGCTCCCCCGGCCCAGACTACGAGCAGTACTTC
>TRBV7-9|TRBJ2-5|few|.
CASSQALEGYRETQYF
TGTGCCAGCAGCCAAGCCCTCGAGGGCTATCGAGAGACCCAGTACTTC
>TRBV12-3/TRBV12-4|TRBJ1-4|.|.
CASSADIATNEKLFF
TGTGCCAGCAGTGCAGACATTGCAACTAATGAAAAACTGTTTTTT
>TRBV2|TRBJ1-6|.|.
CASSESSPLHF
TGTGCCAGCAGTGAAAGTTCACCCCTCCACTTT
>TRBV7-6|TRBJ1-2|.|.
CASSRNIYGYTF
TGTGCCAGCAGCAGAAACATCTATGGCTACACCTTC
>TRBV2|TRBJ2-5|.|.
CASRDSVETQYF
TGTGCGAGCAGAGACAGCGTGGAGACCCAGTACTTC
>TRBV7-2|TRBJ1-3|many|.
CASSLGAAPSGNTIYF
TGTGCCAGCAGCTTAGGTGCAGCTCCCTCTGGAAACACCATATATTTT
>TRBV7-8|TRBJ1-5|many|TRBD1
CASSLLTGAHQPQHF
TGTGCCAGCAGCCTATTGACAGGGGCACATCAGCCCCAGCATTTT
>TRBV20-1|TRBJ1-1|.|.
CSARDRGTEAFF
TGCAGTGCTAGAGACCGTGGGACTGAAGCTTTCTTT
>TRBV7-6|TRBJ1-2|few|.
CASSYSKAGGKGYTF
TGTGCCAGCAGTTACTCGAAAGCGGGCGGGAAAGGCTACACCTTC
>TRBV19|TRBJ2-7|few|TRBD2
CASSASGTTYEQYF
TGTGCCAGTAGTGCTAGCGGGACGACCTACGAGCAGTACTTC
>TRBV7-8|TRBJ2-5|.|.
CASSEGPRIETQYF
TGTGCCAGCAGTGAAGGTCCGCGTATCGAGACCCAGTACTTC
>TRBV5-1|TRBJ1-4|.|.
CASSLGYGEKLFF
TGTGCCAGCAGCCTTGGGTATGGGGAAAAACTGTTTTTT
>TRBV20-1|TRBJ1-3|.|.
CSASAGNSGNTIYF
TGCAGTGCTTCAGCCGGGAACTCTGGAAACACCATATATTTT
>TRBV14|TRBJ2-7|.|.
CASSQSDRDEQYF
TGTGCCAGCAGCCAAAGCGATCGGGACGAGCAGTACTTC